A selection of T cell receptor beta chains follows, all from one sample in a study of identical twins. Via MiXCR, TCRdb re-called the 5' RACE reads, giving one row per CDR3 protein. This sample has approximately 700,000 distinct CDR3 sequences, with around a sixth found just once. These data were likewise used in another study, on T cells expressing NK-cell markers.

Sequenced input: PBMCs. The receptors were gathered from a woman under 30 in good health. CDR3s include the opening cysteine and the closing phenylalanine or tryptophan. A D gene is named only where the DNA matches it firmly. Clone size is shown for a subset of rows, as once, few, many or a class of expanded clone.

TRBV11-2	TRBJ2-3	-	TRBD2	CASSPNPGLDTDTQYF	TGTGCCAGCAGCCCAAATCCGGGACTAGACACAGATACGCAGTATTTT
TRBV12-3/TRBV12-4	TRBJ1-1	-	-	CASSFSGREAFF	TGTGCCAGCAGTTTCTCGGGGCGCGAAGCTTTCTTT
TRBV7-6	TRBJ2-7	-	TRBD2	CASSQRTSGAYSYEQYF	TGTGCCAGCAGCCAACGAACTAGCGGGGCATACTCCTACGAGCAGTACTTC
TRBV7-9	TRBJ2-3	many	-	CASSFSGGDTQYF	TGTGCCAGCAGCTTTTCCGGGGGAGATACGCAGTATTTT
TRBV6-1	TRBJ1-5	few	-	CASRPAHPNQPQHF	TGTGCCAGCCGTCCGGCCCACCCGAATCAGCCCCAGCATTTT
TRBV28	TRBJ1-1	-	TRBD1	CASATGGRTEAFF	TGTGCCAGCGCGACAGGGGGAAGGACTGAAGCTTTCTTT
TRBV29-1	TRBJ2-7	-	-	CSVMKASEGEQYF	TGCAGCGTTATGAAGGCCTCCGAAGGGGAGCAGTACTTC
TRBV4-3	TRBJ2-7	-	-	CASSQEEEIYEQYF	TGCGCCAGCAGCCAAGAGGAGGAGATCTACGAGCAGTACTTC
TRBV9	TRBJ1-5	-	-	CASSRRAGGQPQHF	TGTGCCAGCAGCCGCAGGGCTGGGGGGCAGCCCCAGCATTTT
TRBV7-2	TRBJ2-7	-	TRBD2	CASSFYLRGSEQYF	TGTGCCAGCAGCTTTTATCTGCGGGGGAGCGAGCAGTACTTC
TRBV15	TRBJ2-2	-	-	CATSRDRAGNTGELFF	TGTGCCACCAGCAGAGATAGGGCAGGGAACACCGGGGAGCTGTTTTTT
TRBV12-2	TRBJ2-5	-	-	CASRFSDHYF	TGTGCAAGTCGCTTCTCGGACCACTACTTC
TRBV29-1	TRBJ1-1	few	-	CSVALRRGVTEAFF	TGCAGCGTTGCGTTACGACGAGGCGTCACTGAAGCTTTCTTT
TRBV4-1	TRBJ1-2	-	TRBD1	CASSQDDRETNYGYTF	TGCGCCAGCAGCCAAGATGACAGGGAAACTAACTATGGCTACACCTTC
TRBV4-3	TRBJ2-1	-	-	CASSQGGQAYNEQFF	TGCGCCAGCAGCCAAGGGGGACAAGCGTACAATGAGCAGTTCTTC
TRBV10-3	TRBJ1-1	-	TRBD1	CAISERPGTGNTEAFF	TGTGCCATCAGTGAGCGTCCTGGGACAGGGAACACTGAAGCTTTCTTT
TRBV12-3/TRBV12-4	TRBJ2-5	-	TRBD1	CASSLFQGEQETQYF	TGTGCCAGCAGTTTATTCCAGGGGGAGCAGGAGACCCAGTACTTC
TRBV6-1	TRBJ1-1	few	-	CASKEAGREEAFF	TGTGCCAGCAAGGAAGCGGGGCGAGAGGAAGCTTTCTTT
TRBV12-3/TRBV12-4	TRBJ1-2	-	-	CASTAGPEGSNYGYTF	TGTGCCAGCACGGCGGGTCCCGAAGGGTCTAACTATGGCTACACCTTC
TRBV12-3/TRBV12-4	TRBJ2-7	few	TRBD2	CASSYPSGLSSYEQYF	TGTGCCAGCAGCTACCCTAGCGGGTTGAGCTCCTACGAGCAGTACTTC
TRBV10-3	TRBJ1-1	-	TRBD1	CAISESDRGPTEAFF	TGTGCCATCAGTGAGTCGGATAGGGGGCCCACTGAAGCTTTCTTT
TRBV6-1	TRBJ2-1	-	TRBD2	CASSPGLAGGPDEQFF	TGTGCCAGCAGTCCTGGACTAGCGGGAGGGCCCGATGAGCAGTTCTTC
TRBV28	TRBJ2-7	few	-	CASSPPTGLSYEQYF	TGTGCCAGCAGTCCCCCCACAGGGCTCTCCTACGAGCAGTACTTC
TRBV29-1	TRBJ2-1	few	TRBD1	CSVDGQGTGNEQFF	TGCAGCGTCGACGGACAGGGAACGGGCAATGAGCAGTTCTTC
TRBV21-1	TRBJ1-1	-	-	CASSKLVRGGAFF	TGTGCCAGCAGCAAACTAGTTCGGGGGGGAGCTTTCTTT
TRBV7-2	TRBJ2-5	many	-	CASSFSRETQYF	TGTGCCAGCAGTTTCAGCCGCGAGACCCAGTACTTC
TRBV20-1	TRBJ2-7	few	TRBD2	CSAMKDWGGGEQYF	TGCAGTGCTATGAAAGATTGGGGGGGAGGAGAGCAGTACTTC